Only one count was recorded for the clone carrying this T cell receptor beta chain. The antigen is unknown. This sample was included in a study of Tregs in tolerant kidney transplant recipients. Whole-study findings and limits: Biological reproducibility was not directly addressed, but technical replication error appeared minimal.

The protocol was immunoSEQ multiplex PCR, while the TCRdb copy is restricted to in-frame clones and leaves out a portion. Counted here are about 69,000 clones, 85% to 90% occurring once; the ten biggest clones make up around 0.42%. The V end lost 3 bases, the J end lost 2 bases, and 19 bases lay between the germline ends. CDR3 length: 17 residues. Per the germline V gene, CDR1 is MGHDK and CDR2 is SYGVNS. The sample was CD4+ T cells from blood, taken before the transplant. This chain uses TRBV25-1 with TRBJ2-5; D call uncertain. This sequence was found in a human donor who received a combined kidney and bone marrow transplant. CDR3 coding DNA: TGTGCCAGCAGTGATCCGACGGATTCAGGTTTACAAGAGACCCAGTACTTC. This gives the protein CASSDPTDSGLQETQYF.